This T cell receptor beta chain originates from a study of a mutant IDH1 vaccine in newly diagnosed glioma. Study-wide background: There were approximately 60% males and roughly 38% females among treated patients, whose mean age was approximately 44 years.

Noted time point: baseline, week 1 (first vaccination visit). Documented treatment: pre-vaccination baseline after standard-of-care therapy. There were new WHO grade 3 or 4 astrocytomas in the donors, and these were IDH1-mutant and ATRX-lost. The CDR3 consists of 16 residues. CDR1 is KGHSH and CDR2 is LQKENI in the germline V gene. Trimming removed 3 bases from V and 0 bases from J, with 12 bases in between. To note about this clone: The antigen remains unidentified.

Study results and limitations: It seemed that pseudoprogression was not linked to changes in the top peripheral T cell clonotypes.

The table came from immunoSEQ multiplex PCR; TCRdb's copy has only in-frame clones and leaves some out. This table has about 88,000 clones, about four fifths appearing once. Source: PBMCs, taken from a glioma patient treated with radiotherapy, temozolomide or both. The chain links TRBV18 to TRBJ1-5; maybe TRBD1 (5 bases). The TCR was taken from a man aged 35 to 55 with glioma. Some clones in this sample may be carry-over from other donors' samples. CDR3 DNA: TGTGCCAGCTCACCGCTCGGGGGTATTAGCAATCAGCCCCAGCATTTT. Its translation is CASSPLGGISNQPQHF.